The entry below gives a single T cell receptor (beta chain) sequence along with its context. Its antigen is not identified. CDR1 and CDR2 (germline): GTSNPN, SVGIG (reference sequence). The CDR3 has 12 residues. Trimming took 4 bases from V and 2 from J, leaving 7 bases between them. The data originate from a study of cytomegalovirus exposure and HLA in healthy donors. The PCR used 60 Vbeta and 13 Jbeta primers. TCRdb keeps only in-frame clones here, not all; method: immunoSEQ multiplex PCR. This sample contains under 75,000 clones. General study points: Presence/absence analyses treated sequencing depth as roughly uniform across donors. It has been reported that TCR beta sequences accurately predicted the HLA-A and HLA-B alleles of most subjects. In a later analysis, TCR beta V- and J-gene trimming was associated with a missense DCLRE1C variant.

The specimen was PBMCs. The gene calls are TRBV30 and TRBJ2-3, with D tentatively TRBD2 (5 bases). The sequence was obtained from a female donor in good health and CMV-seropositive. The CDR3 spells CAWTLATDTQYF. As DNA, the CDR3 is TGTGCCTGGACGCTAGCCACAGATACGCAGTATTTT.